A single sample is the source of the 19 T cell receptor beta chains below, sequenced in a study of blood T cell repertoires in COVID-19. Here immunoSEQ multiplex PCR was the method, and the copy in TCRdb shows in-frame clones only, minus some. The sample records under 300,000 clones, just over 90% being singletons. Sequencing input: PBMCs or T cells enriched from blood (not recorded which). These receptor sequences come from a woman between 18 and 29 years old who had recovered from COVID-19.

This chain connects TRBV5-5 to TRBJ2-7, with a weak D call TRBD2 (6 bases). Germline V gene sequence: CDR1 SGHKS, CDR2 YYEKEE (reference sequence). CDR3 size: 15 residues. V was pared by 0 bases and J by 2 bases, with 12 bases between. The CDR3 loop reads CASSLGGVGAYEQYF. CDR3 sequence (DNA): TGTGCCAGCAGCTTGGGCGGGGTTGGGGCCTACGAGCAGTACTTC.

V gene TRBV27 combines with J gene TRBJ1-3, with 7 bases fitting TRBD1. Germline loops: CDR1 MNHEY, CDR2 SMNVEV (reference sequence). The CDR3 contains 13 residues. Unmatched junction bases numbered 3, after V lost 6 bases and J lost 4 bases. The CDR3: CASRTGVGNTIYF. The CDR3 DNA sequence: TGTGCCAGCAGAACAGGGGTAGGAAACACCATATATTTT.

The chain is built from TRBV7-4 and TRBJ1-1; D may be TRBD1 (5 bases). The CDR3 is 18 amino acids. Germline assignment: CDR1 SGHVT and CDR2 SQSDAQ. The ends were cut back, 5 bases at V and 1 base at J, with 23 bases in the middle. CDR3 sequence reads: CASSTPTGTGHGNTEAFF. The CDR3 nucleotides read TGTGCCAGCAGCACGCCCACAGGAACCGGCCACGGGAACACTGAAGCTTTCTTT.

The CDR3 sequence is CASTGTGLVRTGELFF. The CDR3 DNA sequence: TGTGCCAGCACTGGGACAGGGTTAGTTCGCACCGGGGAGCTGTTTTTT. The chain couples TRBV7-2 to TRBJ2-2; 9 bases are shared with TRBD1. CDR3 length: 16 residues. Unmatched junction bases numbered 10, after V lost 7 bases and J lost 4 bases. Germline V gene sequence: CDR1 SGHTA, CDR2 FQGNSA.

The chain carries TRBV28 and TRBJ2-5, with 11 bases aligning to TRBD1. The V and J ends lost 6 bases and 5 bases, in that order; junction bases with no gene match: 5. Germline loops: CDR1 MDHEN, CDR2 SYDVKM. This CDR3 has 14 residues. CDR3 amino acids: CASRRTGGEETQYF. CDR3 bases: TGTGCCAGCAGGAGGACAGGGGGCGAGGAGACCCAGTACTTC.

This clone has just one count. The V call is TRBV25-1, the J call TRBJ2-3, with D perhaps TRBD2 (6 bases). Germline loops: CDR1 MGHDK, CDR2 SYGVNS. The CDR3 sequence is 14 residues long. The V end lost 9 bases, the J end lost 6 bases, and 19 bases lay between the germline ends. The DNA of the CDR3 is TGTGCCAGGCCGTATAGGACGGGGGAGGATACGCAGTATTTT. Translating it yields CARPYRTGEDTQYF.

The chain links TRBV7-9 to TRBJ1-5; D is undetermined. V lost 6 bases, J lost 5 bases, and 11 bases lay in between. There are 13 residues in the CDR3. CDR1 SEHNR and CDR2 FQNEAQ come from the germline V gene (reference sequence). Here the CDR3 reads CASSFDSDQPQHF. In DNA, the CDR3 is TGTGCCAGCAGTTTCGACTCGGATCAGCCCCAGCATTTT.

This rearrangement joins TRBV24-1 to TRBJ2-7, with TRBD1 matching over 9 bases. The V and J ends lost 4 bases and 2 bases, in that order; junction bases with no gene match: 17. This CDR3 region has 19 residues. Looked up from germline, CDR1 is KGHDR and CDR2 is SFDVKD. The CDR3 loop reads CATSETTGTGRWLAYEQYF. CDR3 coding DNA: TGTGCCACCAGTGAAACAACCGGGACAGGGAGGTGGTTGGCCTACGAGCAGTACTTC.

CDR3 protein: CASSLGPSGEQFF. The CDR3 coding sequence is TGTGCCAGCAGCTTAGGCCCTTCGGGTGAGCAGTTCTTC. The gene calls are TRBV7-8 and TRBJ2-1, with D unresolved. Germline assignment: CDR1 SGHVS and CDR2 FQNEAQ. V lost 1 base and J lost 9, with 10 bases in between. The CDR3 runs to 13 residues.

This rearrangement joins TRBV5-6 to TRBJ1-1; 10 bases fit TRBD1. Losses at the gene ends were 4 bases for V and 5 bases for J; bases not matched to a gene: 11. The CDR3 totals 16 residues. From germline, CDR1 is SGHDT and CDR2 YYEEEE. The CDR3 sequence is CASSTRDRGWRTEAFF. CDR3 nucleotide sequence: TGTGCCAGCAGCACCCGGGACAGGGGATGGCGAACTGAAGCTTTCTTT.

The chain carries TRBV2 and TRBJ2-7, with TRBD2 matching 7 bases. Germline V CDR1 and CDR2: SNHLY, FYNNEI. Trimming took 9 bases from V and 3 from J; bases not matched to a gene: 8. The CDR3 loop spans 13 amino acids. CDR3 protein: CASAGTTYYEQYF. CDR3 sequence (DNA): TGTGCCAGTGCCGGGACTACCTACTACGAGCAGTACTTC.

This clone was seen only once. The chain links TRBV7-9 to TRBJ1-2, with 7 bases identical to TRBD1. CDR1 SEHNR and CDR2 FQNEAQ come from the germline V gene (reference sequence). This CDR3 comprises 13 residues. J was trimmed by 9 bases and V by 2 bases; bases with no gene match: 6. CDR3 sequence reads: CASSLQGVRSYTF. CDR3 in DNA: TGTGCCAGCAGCTTACAGGGGGTGCGTAGCTACACCTTC.

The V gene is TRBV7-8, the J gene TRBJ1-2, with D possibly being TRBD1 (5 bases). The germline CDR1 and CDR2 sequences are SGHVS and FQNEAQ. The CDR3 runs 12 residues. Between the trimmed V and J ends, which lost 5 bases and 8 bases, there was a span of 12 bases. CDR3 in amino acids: CASSPQGSGYTF. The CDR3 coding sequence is TGTGCCAGCAGCCCCCAGGGAAGCGGCTACACCTTC.

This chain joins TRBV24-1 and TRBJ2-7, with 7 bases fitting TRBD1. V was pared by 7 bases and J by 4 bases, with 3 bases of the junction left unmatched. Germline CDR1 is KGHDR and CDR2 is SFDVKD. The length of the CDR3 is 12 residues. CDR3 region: CATSQGEYEQYF. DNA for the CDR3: TGTGCCACCAGCCAGGGGGAGTACGAGCAGTACTTC.

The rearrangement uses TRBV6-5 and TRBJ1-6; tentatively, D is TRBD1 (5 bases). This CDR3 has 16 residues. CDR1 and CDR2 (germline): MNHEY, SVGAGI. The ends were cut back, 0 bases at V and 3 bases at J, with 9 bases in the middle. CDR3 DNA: TGTGCCAGCAGTTACTCGTCCCAGGGCTATAATTCACCCCTCCACTTT. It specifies CASSYSSQGYNSPLHF.

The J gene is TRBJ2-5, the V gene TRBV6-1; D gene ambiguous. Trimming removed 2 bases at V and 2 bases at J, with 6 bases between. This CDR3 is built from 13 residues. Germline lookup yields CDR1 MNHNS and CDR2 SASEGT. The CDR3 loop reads CASSEYGQETQYF. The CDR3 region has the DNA TGTGCCAGCAGTGAATACGGTCAAGAGACCCAGTACTTC.

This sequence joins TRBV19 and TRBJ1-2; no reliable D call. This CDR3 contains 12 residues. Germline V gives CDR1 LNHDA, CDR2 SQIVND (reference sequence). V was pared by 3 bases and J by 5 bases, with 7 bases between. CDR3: CASSMRGYGYTF. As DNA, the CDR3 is TGTGCCAGTAGTATGCGGGGTTATGGCTACACCTTC.

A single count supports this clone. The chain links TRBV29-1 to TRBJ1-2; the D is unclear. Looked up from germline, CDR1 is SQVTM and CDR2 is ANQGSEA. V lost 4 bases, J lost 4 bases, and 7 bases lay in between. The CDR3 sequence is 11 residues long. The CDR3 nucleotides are TGCAGCGTTGTGGGCAGCTATGGCTACACCTTC. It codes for CSVVGSYGYTF.

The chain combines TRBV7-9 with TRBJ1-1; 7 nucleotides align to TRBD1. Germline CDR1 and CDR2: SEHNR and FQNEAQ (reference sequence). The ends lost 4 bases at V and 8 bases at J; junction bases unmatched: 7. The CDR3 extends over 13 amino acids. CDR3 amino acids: CASSSGQVGEAFF. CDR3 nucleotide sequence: TGTGCCAGCAGCTCCGGACAGGTTGGAGAAGCTTTCTTT.